Presented here are 10 T cell receptor beta chains from one specimen sequenced in a study of T cell repertoires in cytomegalovirus infection. MiXCR was run by TCRdb on the reads, yielding one entry per CDR3 protein. Of tens of thousands of distinct CDR3 sequences in the sample, 45% to 55% were seen once. These receptors have no identified antigens. Sequencing used CD8+ T cells from cultured PBMCs, obtained from culture after CMV antigen stimulation. These receptors originate from a human donor in good health (CMV status not recorded). Some clones in this sample may be carry-over from other donors' samples.

The chain carries TRBV6-1 and TRBJ2-1; D may be TRBD1 (6 bases). V lost 4 bases to trimming and J lost 8 bases, with 9 bases between them. CDR1 MNHNS and CDR2 SASEGT come from the germline V gene. CDR3 length: 12 residues. In DNA, the CDR3 is TGTGCCAGCAGTGCCAGGGGTCATGAGCAGTTCTTC. This sequence encodes CASSARGHEQFF.

The J gene is TRBJ2-5, the V gene TRBV11-2; no reliable D call. The V gene lost 2 bases and the J gene lost 5 bases, with 18 bases spanning the gap. The germline V gene encodes CDR1 SGHAT and CDR2 FQNNGV. This CDR3 has 16 amino acids. The CDR3 loop is CASSLSQLGLGETQYF. The CDR3 nucleotides are TGTGCCAGCAGCTTAAGCCAGCTGGGATTGGGCGAGACCCAGTACTTC.

The chain uses TRBV4-2 and TRBJ1-6; 11 bases are a match to TRBD1. J lost 8 bases, V lost 2 bases, and 2 bases had no gene match. There are 15 residues in the CDR3. CDR1 is LGHNA and CDR2 is YNFKEQ in the germline V gene. The DNA for the CDR3 is TGTGCCAGCAGCCAAAGGACAGGGGGCTATTCACCCCTCCACTTT. It translates to CASSQRTGGYSPLHF.

The CDR3 coding sequence is TGTGCCAGCAGCCCTCGACAGGGGCAGATATTCGGGGAGCTGTTTTTT. Protein sequence: CASSPRQGQIFGELFF. The chain uses TRBV5-5 and TRBJ2-2; 8 nucleotides line up with TRBD1. This CDR3 has 16 residues. Germline CDR1 reads SGHKS; CDR2 reads YYEKEE (reference sequence). After removal of 4 bases from V and 7 bases from J, the junction contained 12 bases not matched to a gene.

The rearrangement uses TRBV20-1 and TRBJ2-1, with D uncertain. The CDR3 runs to 16 residues. CDR1 is DFQATT and CDR2 is SNEGSKA in the germline V gene (reference sequence). V was clipped by 4 bases and J by 0 bases, with 16 bases between them. CDR3 nucleotides: TGCAGTGCTAAGGCCAATCTCAGGAGCTCCTACAATGAGCAGTTCTTC. This sequence encodes CSAKANLRSSYNEQFF.

The J gene is TRBJ2-5, the V gene TRBV7-8, with D possibly being TRBD1 (6 bases). Germline V CDR1 and CDR2: SGHVS, FQNEAQ. There are 14 residues in the CDR3. V lost 2 bases and J lost 2, with 9 bases in between. The CDR3 reads CASSLWGLQETQYF. The CDR3 coding sequence is TGTGCCAGCAGCTTATGGGGGCTACAAGAGACCCAGTACTTC. The whole variable domain, remainder taken from reference TRBV7-8 and TRBJ2-5, is GAGVSQSPRYKVAKRGQDVALRCDPISGHVSLFWYQQALGQGPEFLTYFQNEAQLDKSGLPSDRFFAERPEGSVSTLKIQRTQQEDSAVYLCASSLWGLQETQYFGPGTRLLVL.

This clonotype showed up just a few times. V is TRBV6-2 or TRBV6-3 and J is TRBJ2-1; D may be TRBD2 (6 bases). Germline CDR1 and CDR2: MNHEY and SVGEGT. V lost 6 bases and J lost 9, with 18 bases in between. This CDR3 has 14 amino acids. CDR3 residues: CASSILAIGSEQFF. CDR3 in DNA: TGTGCCAGCAGCATACTAGCCATCGGGAGTGAGCAGTTCTTC.

The chain joins TRBV7-2 to TRBJ1-2, with 7 positions matching TRBD1. The CDR3 runs 15 residues. V lost 5 bases and J lost 1; bases outside the gene matches: 7. Germline V gives CDR1 SGHTA, CDR2 FQGNSA. The chain's CDR3 is CASSTTGVLNYGYTF. For the CDR3, the DNA is TGTGCCAGCAGCACCACAGGGGTCCTTAACTATGGCTACACCTTC. Variable domain in full (rest from reference TRBV7-2 and TRBJ1-2): GAGVSQSPSNKVTEKGKDVELRCDPISGHTALYWYRQSLGQGLEFLIYFQGNSAPDKSGLPSDRFSAERTGGSVSTLTIQRTQQEDSAVYLCASSTTGVLNYGYTFGSGTRLTVV.

This clonotype came up a few times. The rearrangement uses TRBV7-8 and TRBJ1-1; TRBD1 aligns across 8 bases. CDR3 length: 14 residues. Germline V lookup: CDR1 SGHVS, CDR2 FQNEAQ. Trimming removed 5 bases from V and 6 bases from J; junction bases left unmatched: 8. This CDR3 is CASSLGQGQPEAFF. In DNA form, the CDR3 reads TGTGCCAGCAGCCTAGGACAGGGTCAGCCTGAAGCTTTCTTT.

There are a few counts of this clonotype. The chain has TRBV28 and TRBJ2-7; D not resolved. Trimming cost V 11 bases and J 3 bases, with 20 bases left between them. The V gene's germline CDR1 is MDHEN and CDR2 SYDVKM. This CDR3 comprises 14 residues. CDR3: CARTPTQLHYEQYF. As DNA, the CDR3 is TGTGCCCGCACTCCCACCCAACTTCACTACGAGCAGTACTTC.